A single sample is the source of the 25 T cell receptor beta chains below, sequenced in a study of OX40 agonist ivuxolimab in advanced cancers. Libraries were built with the immunoSEQ multiplex PCR assay. What TCRdb holds here is the immuneACCESS table cut down to in-frame rearrangements. Part of the clones is not present; checked against another copy, under half of the missing clones reflect an unresolved V gene, and the others are unexplained. The sample contains 50,000 to 55,000 clones, roughly four fifths of them found a single time. The top ten clonotypes cover nearly 0.7% of the sample. The sequencing used CD4+ or CD8+ T cells sorted from blood, collected in a trial of the OX40 agonist ivuxolimab. Every receptor here comes from an adult with an advanced solid tumor such as melanoma, head and neck, liver or kidney cancer.

The CDR3 sequence is CASSYGLSYNEQFF. The CDR3, as DNA: TGTGCCAGCAGTTACGGGCTTTCCTACAATGAGCAGTTCTTC. The J gene is TRBJ2-1, the V gene TRBV6-6; D is unresolved. Germline loops: CDR1 MNHNY, CDR2 SVGAGI (reference sequence). V was trimmed by 2 bases and J by 1 base, leaving 6 bases between them. CDR3 length: 14 amino acids.

CDR3 loop: CASTKGTGGYQPQHF. DNA for the CDR3: TGTGCCAGCACCAAAGGGACAGGGGGTTATCAGCCCCAGCATTTT. The genes are TRBV7-9 and TRBJ1-5, with TRBD1 identical over 11 bases. This CDR3 spans 15 amino acids. V was pared by 7 bases and J by 5 bases, with 7 bases of the junction left unmatched. The germline CDR1 and CDR2 sequences are SEHNR and FQNEAQ (reference sequence).

The V call is TRBV2, the J call TRBJ1-5; 12 bases line up with TRBD1. This CDR3 comprises 16 residues. The V segment lost 6 bases and the J segment 6 bases; nucleotides outside the gene matches: 9. CDR1 and CDR2 from the germline V gene are SNHLY and FYNNEI. The CDR3 DNA sequence: TGTGCCAGCAGCCGGGGGACAGGGGGCCTCAGTCAGCCCCAGCATTTT. Protein sequence: CASSRGTGGLSQPQHF.

The V call is TRBV29-1, the J call TRBJ1-2; 9 nucleotides agree with TRBD1. Trimming at V came to 3 bases and at J to 4 bases, leaving 3 bases not matched to a gene. The germline V gene has CDR1 SQVTM and CDR2 ANQGSEA. The CDR3 is 13 residues long. Here the CDR3 reads CSVETGGGYGYTF. For the CDR3, the DNA is TGCAGCGTTGAGACAGGGGGAGGCTATGGCTACACCTTC.

This clone showed up just a few times. This chain connects TRBV6-6 to TRBJ1-5; tentatively, D is TRBD1 (5 bases). V dropped 5 bases and J dropped 0 bases, with 14 bases sitting between them. The CDR3 contains 16 residues. The germline V gene encodes CDR1 MNHNY and CDR2 SVGAGI (reference sequence). The CDR3 coding sequence is TGTGCCAGCAGTCGGCCCCGGGGGTCTAGCAATCAGCCCCAGCATTTT. It translates to CASSRPRGSSNQPQHF.

This chain connects TRBV19 to TRBJ1-6, with D unclear. Deletions cut 5 bases from V and 4 bases from J, with 9 bases between. The CDR3 is 14 amino acids. The germline gives CDR1 LNHDA, CDR2 SQIVND (reference sequence). The CDR3 region is CASSPDSYNSPLHF. CDR3 DNA sequence: TGTGCCAGTAGTCCGGATAGTTATAATTCACCCCTCCACTTT.

The genes are TRBV7-2 and TRBJ2-5, with D unclear. The J call may be in error: the DNA end matches TRBJ2-7 better. The CDR3 contains 13 residues. From germline, CDR1 is SGHTA and CDR2 FQGNSA. Here the CDR3 reads CASSSVVGAEQYF. In DNA form, the CDR3 reads TGTGCCAGCAGCTCCGTTGTTGGCGCCGAGCAGTACTTC.

The rearrangement joins TRBV11-3 to TRBJ1-5; perhaps TRBD1 as D (6 bases). Trimming cost V 5 bases and J 5 bases, with 13 bases left between them. Germline lookup yields CDR1 SGHNT and CDR2 YENEEA. This CDR3 region has 14 residues. CDR3 in amino acids: CASSAQGVDQPQHF. The CDR3 DNA reads TGTGCCAGCAGCGCACAGGGTGTCGATCAGCCCCAGCATTTT.

The chain employs TRBV18 and TRBJ2-3; 9 nucleotides line up with TRBD2. This CDR3 comprises 18 residues. CDR1 and CDR2 from the germline V gene are KGHSH and LQKENI. Trimming removed 1 base from V and 5 bases from J; junction bases left unmatched: 13. The CDR3 protein is CASSPRGPGGGAGDTQYF. CDR3 nucleotides: TGTGCCAGCTCACCACGGGGCCCAGGCGGGGGGGCAGGAGATACGCAGTATTTT.

The chain has TRBV2 and TRBJ2-3; 9 bases line up with TRBD1. Germline V gene data show CDR1 as SNHLY and CDR2 as FYNNEI. V dropped 9 bases and J dropped 6; count of bases not matched to a gene: 10. The CDR3 is made up of 14 amino acids. The CDR3 here is CASQPGQGPDTQYF. The CDR3 DNA reads TGTGCCAGTCAACCGGGACAGGGCCCCGATACGCAGTATTTT. Full variable domain (remainder filled in from reference TRBV2 and TRBJ2-3): EPEVTQTPSHQVTQMGQEVILRCVPISNHLYFYWYRQILGQKVEFLVSFYNNEISEKSEIFDDQFSVERPDGSNFTLKIRSTKLEDSAMYFCASQPGQGPDTQYFGPGTRLTVL.

The chain is built from TRBV19 and TRBJ1-5; no definite D call. Germline V lookup: CDR1 LNHDA, CDR2 SQIVND (reference sequence). The CDR3 runs 17 residues. V was cut by 3 bases and J by 2 bases, with 17 bases left in between. The CDR3 spells CASSISKRTEGNQPQHF. The CDR3 DNA reads TGTGCCAGTAGTATTAGTAAGCGGACCGAGGGCAATCAGCCCCAGCATTTT.

This clone was detected once. The chain links TRBV6-5 to TRBJ1-1; 7 nucleotides agree with TRBD1. Unmatched junction bases numbered 5, after V lost 8 bases and J lost 2 bases. This CDR3 comprises 13 residues. CDR1 and CDR2 (germline): MNHEY, SVGAGI. CDR3 in amino acids: CASEQGINTEAFF. DNA for the CDR3: TGTGCCAGCGAACAGGGGATAAACACTGAAGCTTTCTTT.

The chain links TRBV10-1 to TRBJ2-1; D unresolved. The CDR3 has 13 residues. V shed 2 bases and J shed 2 bases, with 4 bases lying between them. Germline lookup yields CDR1 WNHNN and CDR2 SYGVQD (reference sequence). The CDR3 reads CASSEGTYNEQFF. CDR3 in DNA: TGCGCCAGCAGTGAGGGGACCTACAATGAGCAGTTCTTC.

The CDR3 nucleotides read TGTGCCAGCAGCATTATGGAGAGGAGAGAGACCCAGTACTTC. It translates to CASSIMERRETQYF. The chain combines TRBV7-9 with TRBJ2-5; D not resolved. V dropped 5 bases and J dropped 4 bases, with 14 bases sitting between them. The germline V gene has CDR1 SEHNR and CDR2 FQNEAQ (reference sequence). This CDR3 comprises 14 residues.

The chain links TRBV9 to TRBJ2-7; tentatively, D is TRBD1 or TRBD2 (7 bases each). Between the trimmed V and J ends, which lost 2 bases and 1 base, there was a span of 13 bases. Germline assignment: CDR1 SGDLS and CDR2 YYNGEE. The CDR3 contains 15 residues. The CDR3 region is CASSVSGTESYEQYF. In DNA form, the CDR3 reads TGTGCCAGCAGCGTGAGCGGGACAGAATCCTACGAGCAGTACTTC. The entire variable domain, with the rest obtained from reference TRBV9 and TRBJ2-7, is as follows: DSGVTQTPKHLITATGQRVTLRCSPRSGDLSVYWYQQSLDQGLQFLIQYYNGEERAKGNILERFSAQQFPDLHSELNLSSLELGDSALYFCASSVSGTESYEQYFGPGTRLTVT.

The rearrangement joins TRBV29-1 to TRBJ1-1; no reliable D call. Germline CDR1 reads SQVTM; CDR2 reads ANQGSEA. This CDR3 has 13 residues. V was shortened by 5 bases and J by 0 bases, with 10 bases between the two germline ends. In DNA, the CDR3 is TGCAGCGTTCGGGTCAAAATGAACACTGAAGCTTTCTTT. Encoded protein: CSVRVKMNTEAFF.

V gene TRBV5-1 combines with J gene TRBJ2-3; 7 nucleotides agree with TRBD2. The CDR3 is 15 residues long. Germline lookup yields CDR1 SGHRS and CDR2 YFSETQ. V shed 4 bases, J shed 0 bases, and the junction held 5 bases outside the gene matches. In nucleotides, the CDR3 is TGCGCCAGCAGCCCGAGCGGGGAGAGCACAGATACGCAGTATTTT. Translated: CASSPSGESTDTQYF.

This chain joins TRBV5-4 and TRBJ1-2; TRBD1 matches at 7 bases. Trimming cost V 3 bases and J 0 bases; bases outside gene matches: 2. The CDR3 extends over 14 amino acids. CDR1 and CDR2 (germline): SGHNT, YYREEE (reference sequence). As DNA, the CDR3 is TGTGCCAGCAGCTCCGGGACAGCTAACTATGGCTACACCTTC. The encoded protein is CASSSGTANYGYTF.

This chain joins TRBV19 and TRBJ2-7; possible D gene TRBD1, 5 bases. V was shortened by 4 bases and J by 3 bases, with 13 bases between the two germline ends. This CDR3 region has 14 residues. Germline assignment: CDR1 LNHDA and CDR2 SQIVND (reference sequence). The CDR3 loop is CASSNSGSLYEQYF. The CDR3 DNA reads as TGTGCCAGTAGTAATTCAGGGTCCCTCTACGAGCAGTACTTC.

This clone was recorded a few times. The chain employs TRBV5-4 and TRBJ2-3; D is unclear. Per germline, CDR1 SGHNT and CDR2 YYREEE (reference sequence). Deletions cut 4 bases from V and 2 bases from J, with 17 bases between. This CDR3 region has 16 residues. CDR3 loop: CASSQGRVADTDTQYF. DNA for the CDR3: TGTGCCAGCAGCCAAGGACGTGTCGCCGACACAGATACGCAGTATTTT. Supplemented by reference TRBV5-4 and TRBJ2-3, the full variable domain reads ETGVTQSPTHLIKTRGQQVTLRCSSQSGHNTVSWYQQALGQGPQFIFQYYREEENGRGNFPPRFSGLQFPNYSSELNVNALELDDSALYLCASSQGRVADTDTQYFGPGTRLTVL.

This clone was seen just once. V and J are TRBV10-1 and TRBJ2-5; tentatively, D is TRBD2 (5 bases). Germline V lookup: CDR1 WNHNN, CDR2 SYGVQD (reference sequence). This CDR3 has 12 amino acids. V lost 4 bases, J lost 5 bases, and 8 bases lay in between. CDR3 protein: CASSGTAETQYF. CDR3 DNA sequence: TGCGCCAGCAGTGGGACTGCGGAGACCCAGTACTTC.

The chain recombines TRBV28 with TRBJ1-6; D is undetermined. V lost 2 bases, J lost 8 bases, and 10 bases lay in between. This CDR3 region has 14 residues. Germline assignment: CDR1 MDHEN and CDR2 SYDVKM. CDR3 nucleotides: TGTGCCAGCAGTTTAACGAATTCTGATTCACCCCTCCACTTT. Its translation is CASSLTNSDSPLHF.

This rearrangement joins TRBV19 to TRBJ1-5; D unclear. Trimming stripped 6 bases from V and 6 bases from J, with 21 bases between. The germline gives CDR1 LNHDA, CDR2 SQIVND (reference sequence). The CDR3 has 16 amino acids. The CDR3 DNA reads TGTGCCAGTAGCCCGGACGGAGGACTAGGGAGTCAGCCCCAGCATTTT. Residues: CASSPDGGLGSQPQHF.

The V gene is TRBV5-4, the J gene TRBJ1-5; D gene ambiguous. Germline loops: CDR1 SGHNT, CDR2 YYREEE (reference sequence). CDR3 length equals 13 residues. The germline V and J ends were trimmed by 2 bases and 9 bases, with 12 bases remaining between them. The CDR3 DNA is TGTGCCAGCAGCTTAGGGCCTCCGGGGCCCCAGCATTTT. This gives the protein CASSLGPPGPQHF.

V and J are TRBV7-9 and TRBJ1-2, with D unresolved. The germline gives CDR1 SEHNR, CDR2 FQNEAQ (reference sequence). With 11 bases removed from V and 2 bases from J, the gap between germline ends came to 12 bases. CDR3 length: 12 amino acids. CDR3 sequence reads: CAAGIENYGYTF. The CDR3 DNA reads as TGTGCCGCCGGAATTGAGAACTATGGCTACACCTTC. Full variable domain (remainder filled in from reference TRBV7-9 and TRBJ1-2): DTGVSQNPRHKITKRGQNVTFRCDPISEHNRLYWYRQTLGQGPEFLTYFQNEAQLEKSRLLSDRFSAERPKGSFSTLEIQRTEQGDSAMYLCAAGIENYGYTFGSGTRLTVV.